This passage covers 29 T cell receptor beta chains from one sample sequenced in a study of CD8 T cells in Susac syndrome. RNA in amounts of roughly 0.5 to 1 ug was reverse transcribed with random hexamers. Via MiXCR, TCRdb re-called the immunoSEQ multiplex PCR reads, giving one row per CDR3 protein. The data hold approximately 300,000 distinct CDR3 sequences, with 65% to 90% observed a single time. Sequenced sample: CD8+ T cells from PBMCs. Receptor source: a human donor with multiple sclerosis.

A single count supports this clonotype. CDR3 in DNA: TGTGCCAGCAGTCCTCGGGGAGGGACTAGCGGCGACCCCTCCTACGAGCAGTACTTC. As protein: CASSPRGGTSGDPSYEQYF. The chain joins TRBV2 to TRBJ2-7, with 11 bases matching TRBD2. With 5 bases clipped from V and 0 bases from J, the junction kept 15 bases outside the gene matches. Per the germline V gene, CDR1 is SNHLY and CDR2 is FYNNEI. The CDR3 contains 19 residues. The variable domain in full, completed from reference TRBV2 and TRBJ2-7, reads EPEVTQTPSHQVTQMGQEVILRCVPISNHLYFYWYRQILGQKVEFLVSFYNNEISEKSEIFDDQFSVERPDGSNFTLKIRSTKLEDSAMYFCASSPRGGTSGDPSYEQYFGPGTRLTVT.

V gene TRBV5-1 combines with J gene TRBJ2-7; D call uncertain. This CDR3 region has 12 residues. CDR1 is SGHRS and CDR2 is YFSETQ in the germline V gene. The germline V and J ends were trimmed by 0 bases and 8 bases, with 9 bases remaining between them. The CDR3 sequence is CASSLDSSQQYF. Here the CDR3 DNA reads TGCGCCAGCAGCTTGGATTCCAGTCAGCAGTACTTC.

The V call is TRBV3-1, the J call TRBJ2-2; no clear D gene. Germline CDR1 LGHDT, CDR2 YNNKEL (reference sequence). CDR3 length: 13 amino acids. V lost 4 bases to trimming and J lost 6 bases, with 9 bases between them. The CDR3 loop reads CASSPPPAGELFF. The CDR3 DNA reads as TGTGCCAGCAGCCCTCCCCCTGCCGGGGAGCTGTTTTTT.

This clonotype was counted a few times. The CDR3 sequence is CASSYSRGEQFF. CDR3 in DNA: TGTGCCAGCAGTTACTCTCGGGGTGAGCAGTTCTTC. The genes are TRBV6-5 and TRBJ2-1; perhaps TRBD2 as D (5 bases). Germline CDR1 is MNHEY and CDR2 is SVGAGI. Trimming removed 0 bases at V and 9 bases at J, with 6 bases between. The CDR3 runs 12 residues.

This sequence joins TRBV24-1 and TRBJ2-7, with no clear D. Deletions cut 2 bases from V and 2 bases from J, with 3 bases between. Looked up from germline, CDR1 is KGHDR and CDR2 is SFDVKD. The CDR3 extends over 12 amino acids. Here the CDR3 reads CATSDSTYEQYF. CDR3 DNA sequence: TGTGCCACCAGTGATTCCACCTACGAGCAGTACTTC.

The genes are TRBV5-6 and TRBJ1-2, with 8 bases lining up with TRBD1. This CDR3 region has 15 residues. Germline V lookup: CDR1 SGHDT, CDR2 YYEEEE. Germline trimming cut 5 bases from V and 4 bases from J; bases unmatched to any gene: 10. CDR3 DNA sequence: TGTGCCAGCAGACACGTGGACAGGGACGGCTATGGCTACACCTTC. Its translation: CASRHVDRDGYGYTF.

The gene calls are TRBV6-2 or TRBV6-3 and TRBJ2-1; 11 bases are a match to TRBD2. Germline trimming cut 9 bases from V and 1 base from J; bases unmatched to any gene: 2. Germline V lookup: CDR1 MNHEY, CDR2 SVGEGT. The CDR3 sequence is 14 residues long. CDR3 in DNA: TGTGCCAGTCTAGCGGGAGGATCCTACAATGAGCAGTTCTTC. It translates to CASLAGGSYNEQFF.

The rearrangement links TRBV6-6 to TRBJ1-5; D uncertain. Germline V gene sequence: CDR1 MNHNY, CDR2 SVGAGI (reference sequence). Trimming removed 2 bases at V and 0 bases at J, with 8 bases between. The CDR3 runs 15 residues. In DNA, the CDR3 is TGTGCCAGCAGTTACAACAGTTATAGCAATCAGCCCCAGCATTTT. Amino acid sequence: CASSYNSYSNQPQHF.

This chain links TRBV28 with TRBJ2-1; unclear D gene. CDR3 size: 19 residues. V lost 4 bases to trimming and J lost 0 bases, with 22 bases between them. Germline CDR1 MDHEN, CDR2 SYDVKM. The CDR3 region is CASSSPLLVPESSYNEQFF. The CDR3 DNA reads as TGTGCCAGCAGTTCCCCCCTCCTCGTCCCGGAAAGCTCCTACAATGAGCAGTTCTTC. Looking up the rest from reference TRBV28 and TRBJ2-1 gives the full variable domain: DVKVTQSSRYLVKRTGEKVFLECVQDMDHENMFWYRQDPGLGLRLIYFSYDVKMKEKGDIPEGYSVSREKKERFSLILESASTNQTSMYLCASSSPLLVPESSYNEQFFGPGTRLTVL.

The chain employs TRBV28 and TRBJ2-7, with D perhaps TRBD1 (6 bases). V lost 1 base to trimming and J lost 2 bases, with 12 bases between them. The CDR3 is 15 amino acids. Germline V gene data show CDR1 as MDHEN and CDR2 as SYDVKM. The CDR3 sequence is CASSLLQGGPYEQYF. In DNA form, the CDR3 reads TGTGCCAGCAGTTTATTACAGGGCGGCCCCTACGAGCAGTACTTC. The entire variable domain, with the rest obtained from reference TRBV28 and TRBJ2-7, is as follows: DVKVTQSSRYLVKRTGEKVFLECVQDMDHENMFWYRQDPGLGLRLIYFSYDVKMKEKGDIPEGYSVSREKKERFSLILESASTNQTSMYLCASSLLQGGPYEQYFGPGTRLTVT.

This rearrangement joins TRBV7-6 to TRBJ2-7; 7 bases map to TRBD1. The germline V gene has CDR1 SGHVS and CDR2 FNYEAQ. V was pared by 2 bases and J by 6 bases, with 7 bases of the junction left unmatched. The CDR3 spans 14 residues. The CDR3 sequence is CASSLKGAPREQYF. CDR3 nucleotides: TGTGCCAGCAGCTTAAAGGGGGCTCCTCGCGAGCAGTACTTC.

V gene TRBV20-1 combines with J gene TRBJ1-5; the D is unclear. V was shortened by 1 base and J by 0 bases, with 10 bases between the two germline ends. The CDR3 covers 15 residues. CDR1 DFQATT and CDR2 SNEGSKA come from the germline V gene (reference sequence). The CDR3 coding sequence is TGCAGTGCTAGAGCGCAACGGGATAGCAATCAGCCCCAGCATTTT. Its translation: CSARAQRDSNQPQHF.

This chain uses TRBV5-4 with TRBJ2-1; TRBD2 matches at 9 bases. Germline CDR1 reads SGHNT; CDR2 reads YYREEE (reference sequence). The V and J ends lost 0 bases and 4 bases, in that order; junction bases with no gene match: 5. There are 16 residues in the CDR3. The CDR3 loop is CASSLAGTSSYNEQFF. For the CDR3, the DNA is TGTGCCAGCAGCTTGGCAGGGACTAGCAGTTACAATGAGCAGTTCTTC.

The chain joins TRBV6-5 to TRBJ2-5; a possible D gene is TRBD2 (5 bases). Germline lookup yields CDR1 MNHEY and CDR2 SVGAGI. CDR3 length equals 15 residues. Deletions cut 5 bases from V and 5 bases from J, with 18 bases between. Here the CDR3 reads CASSPGGGPLETQYF. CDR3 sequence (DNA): TGTGCCAGCAGTCCAGGCGGAGGACCGCTGGAGACCCAGTACTTC.

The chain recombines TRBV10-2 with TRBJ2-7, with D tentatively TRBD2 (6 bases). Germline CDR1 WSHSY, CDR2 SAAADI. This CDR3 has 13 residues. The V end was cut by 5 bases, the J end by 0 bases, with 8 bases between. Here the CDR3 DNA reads TGCGCCAGCAGTACCGGGAGCTCCTACGAGCAGTACTTC. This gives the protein CASSTGSSYEQYF.

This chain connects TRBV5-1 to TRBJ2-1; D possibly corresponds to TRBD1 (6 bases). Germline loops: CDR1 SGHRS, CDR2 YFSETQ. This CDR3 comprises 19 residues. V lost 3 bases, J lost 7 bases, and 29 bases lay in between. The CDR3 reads CASSSGYWSLNREENEQFF. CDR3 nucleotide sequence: TGCGCCAGCAGCTCGGGATATTGGAGTCTTAACAGGGAAGAGAATGAGCAGTTCTTC.

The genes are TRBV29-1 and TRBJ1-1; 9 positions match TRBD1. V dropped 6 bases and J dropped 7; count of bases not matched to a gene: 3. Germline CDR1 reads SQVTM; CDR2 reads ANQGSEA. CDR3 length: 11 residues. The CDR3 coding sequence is TGCAGCGTGGACAGGGGATTTGAAGCTTTCTTT. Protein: CSVDRGFEAFF.

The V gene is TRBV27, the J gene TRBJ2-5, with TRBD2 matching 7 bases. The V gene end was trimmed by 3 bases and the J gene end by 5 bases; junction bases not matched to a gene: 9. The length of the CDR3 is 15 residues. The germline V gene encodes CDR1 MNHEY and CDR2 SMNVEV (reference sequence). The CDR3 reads CASSFLRTRIETQYF. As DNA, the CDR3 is TGTGCCAGCAGTTTCCTTAGGACTAGGATCGAGACCCAGTACTTC.

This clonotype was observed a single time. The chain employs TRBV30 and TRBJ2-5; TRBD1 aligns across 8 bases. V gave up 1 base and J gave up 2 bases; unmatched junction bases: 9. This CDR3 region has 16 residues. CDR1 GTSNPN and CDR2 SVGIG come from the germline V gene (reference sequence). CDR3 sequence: CAWSDKQGDPQETQYF. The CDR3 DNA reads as TGTGCCTGGAGTGATAAACAGGGGGACCCTCAAGAGACCCAGTACTTC.

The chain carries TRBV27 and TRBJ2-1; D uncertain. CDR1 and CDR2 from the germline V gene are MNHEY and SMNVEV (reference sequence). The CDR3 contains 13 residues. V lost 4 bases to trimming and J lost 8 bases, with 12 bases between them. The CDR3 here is CASSYVVGDEQFF. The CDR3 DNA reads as TGTGCCAGCAGTTACGTAGTAGGCGATGAGCAGTTCTTC.

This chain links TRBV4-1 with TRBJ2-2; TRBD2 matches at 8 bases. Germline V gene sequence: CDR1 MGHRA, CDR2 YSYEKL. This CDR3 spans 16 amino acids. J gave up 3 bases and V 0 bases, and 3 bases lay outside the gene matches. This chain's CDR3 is CASSQEWRGDTGELFF. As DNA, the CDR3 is TGCGCCAGCAGCCAAGAATGGCGGGGGGACACCGGGGAGCTGTTTTTT.

CDR3 in DNA: TGTGCCAGCAGCGCCCGGGACAGATTCTACGAGCAGTACTTC. Translation: CASSARDRFYEQYF. V usage is TRBV9 and J usage is TRBJ2-7, with 7 bases lining up with TRBD1. V was clipped by 3 bases and J by 3 bases; unmatched bases: 6. The CDR3 has 14 residues. Germline CDR1 is SGDLS and CDR2 is YYNGEE.

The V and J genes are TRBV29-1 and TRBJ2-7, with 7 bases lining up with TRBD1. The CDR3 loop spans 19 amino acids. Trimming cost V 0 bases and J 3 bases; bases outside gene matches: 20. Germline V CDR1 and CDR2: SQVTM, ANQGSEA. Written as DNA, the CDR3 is TGCAGCGTTGAAGACGCCTCCGGGACAGACACACCATCGAACTACGAGCAGTACTTC. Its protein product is CSVEDASGTDTPSNYEQYF.

CDR3 sequence: CASSELAVLSDTQYF. The DNA for the CDR3 is TGTGCCAGCAGCGAACTAGCGGTCCTCAGCGATACGCAGTATTTT. The chain couples TRBV7-9 to TRBJ2-3; the match to TRBD2 covers 8 bases. Germline CDR1 is SEHNR and CDR2 is FQNEAQ (reference sequence). The CDR3 runs to 15 residues. The V and J ends lost 5 bases and 6 bases, in that order; junction bases with no gene match: 10.

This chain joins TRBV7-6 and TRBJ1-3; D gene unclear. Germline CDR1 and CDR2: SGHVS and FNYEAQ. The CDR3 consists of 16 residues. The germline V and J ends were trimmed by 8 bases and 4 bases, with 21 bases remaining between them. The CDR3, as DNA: TGTGCCAGCGCGCTAACAGTAAACCCCTTCGGAAACACCATATATTTT. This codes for CASALTVNPFGNTIYF.

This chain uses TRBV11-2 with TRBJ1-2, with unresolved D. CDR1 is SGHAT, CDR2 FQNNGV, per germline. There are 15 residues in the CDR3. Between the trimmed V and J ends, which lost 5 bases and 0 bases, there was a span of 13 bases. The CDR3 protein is CASSTTDWSNYGYTF. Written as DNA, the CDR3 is TGTGCCAGCAGCACCACAGACTGGTCTAACTATGGCTACACCTTC.

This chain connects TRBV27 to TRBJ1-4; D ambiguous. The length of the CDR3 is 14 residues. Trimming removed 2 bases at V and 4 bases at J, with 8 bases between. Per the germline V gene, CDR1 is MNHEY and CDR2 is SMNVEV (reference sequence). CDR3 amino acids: CASSLGALNEKLFF. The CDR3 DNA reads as TGTGCCAGCAGTTTAGGAGCCCTTAATGAAAAACTGTTTTTT.

This chain's CDR3 is CASSLGVDRGYNEQFF. For the CDR3, the DNA is TGTGCCAGCAGTTTAGGGGTGGACAGGGGCTACAATGAGCAGTTCTTC. The rearrangement uses TRBV27 and TRBJ2-1; 9 bases agree with TRBD1. With V trimmed by 2 bases and J by 3 bases, 5 bases remained unmatched. This CDR3 contains 16 residues. CDR1 and CDR2 (germline): MNHEY, SMNVEV (reference sequence).

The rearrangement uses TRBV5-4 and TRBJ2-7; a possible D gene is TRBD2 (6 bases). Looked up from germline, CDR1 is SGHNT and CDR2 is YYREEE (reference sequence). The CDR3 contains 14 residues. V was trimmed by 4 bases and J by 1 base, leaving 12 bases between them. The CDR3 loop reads CASSRGSESYEQYF. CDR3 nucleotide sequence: TGTGCCAGCAGCCGGGGGTCGGAATCCTACGAGCAGTACTTC.